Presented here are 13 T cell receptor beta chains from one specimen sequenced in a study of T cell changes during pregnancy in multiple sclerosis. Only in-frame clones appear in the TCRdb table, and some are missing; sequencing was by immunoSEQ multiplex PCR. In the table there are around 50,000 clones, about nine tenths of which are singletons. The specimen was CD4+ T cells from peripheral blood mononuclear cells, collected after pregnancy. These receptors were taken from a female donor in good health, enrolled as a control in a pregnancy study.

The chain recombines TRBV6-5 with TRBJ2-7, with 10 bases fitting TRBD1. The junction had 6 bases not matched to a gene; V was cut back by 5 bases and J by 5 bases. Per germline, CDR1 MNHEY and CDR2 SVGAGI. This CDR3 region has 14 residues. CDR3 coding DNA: TGTGCCAGCAGTCCCGGGACAGGGGCAGACGAGCAGTACTTC. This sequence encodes CASSPGTGADEQYF.

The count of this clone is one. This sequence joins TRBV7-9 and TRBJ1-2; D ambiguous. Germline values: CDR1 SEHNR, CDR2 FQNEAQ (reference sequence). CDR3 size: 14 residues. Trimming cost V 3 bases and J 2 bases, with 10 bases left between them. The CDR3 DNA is TGTGCCAGCAGCTTTGGCGGAACGAACTATGGCTACACCTTC. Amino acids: CASSFGGTNYGYTF.

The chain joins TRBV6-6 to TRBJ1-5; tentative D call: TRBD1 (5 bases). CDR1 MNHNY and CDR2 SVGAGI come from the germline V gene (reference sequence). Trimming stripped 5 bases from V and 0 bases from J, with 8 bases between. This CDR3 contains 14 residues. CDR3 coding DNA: TGTGCCAGCAGTCGGGACTATAGCAATCAGCCCCAGCATTTT. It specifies CASSRDYSNQPQHF.

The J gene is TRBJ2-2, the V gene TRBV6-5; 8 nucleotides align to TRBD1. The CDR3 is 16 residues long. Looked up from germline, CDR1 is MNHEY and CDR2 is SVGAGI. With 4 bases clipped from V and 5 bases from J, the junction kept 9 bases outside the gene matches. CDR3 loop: CASSSPGTGGTGELFF. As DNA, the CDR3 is TGTGCCAGCAGTTCGCCCGGGACAGGCGGGACCGGGGAGCTGTTTTTT.

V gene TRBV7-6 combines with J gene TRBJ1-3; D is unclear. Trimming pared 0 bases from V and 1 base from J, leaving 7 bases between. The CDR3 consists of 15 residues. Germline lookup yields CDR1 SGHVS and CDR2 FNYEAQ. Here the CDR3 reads CASSLASGSGNTIYF. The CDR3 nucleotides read TGTGCCAGCAGCTTAGCGTCGGGATCTGGAAACACCATATATTTT.

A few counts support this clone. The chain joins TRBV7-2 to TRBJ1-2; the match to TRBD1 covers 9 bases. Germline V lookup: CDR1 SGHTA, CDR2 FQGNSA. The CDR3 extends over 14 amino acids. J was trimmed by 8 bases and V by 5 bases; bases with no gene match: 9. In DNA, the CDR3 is TGTGCCAGCAGCCCACAGGGGGCTTCATGGGGCTACACCTTC. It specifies CASSPQGASWGYTF.

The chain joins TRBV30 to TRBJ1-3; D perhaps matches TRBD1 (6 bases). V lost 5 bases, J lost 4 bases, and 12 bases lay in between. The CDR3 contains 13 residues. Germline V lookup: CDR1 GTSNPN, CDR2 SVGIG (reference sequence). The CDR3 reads CAWGQTGGNTIYF. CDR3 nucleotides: TGTGCCTGGGGACAGACGGGGGGAAACACCATATATTTT.

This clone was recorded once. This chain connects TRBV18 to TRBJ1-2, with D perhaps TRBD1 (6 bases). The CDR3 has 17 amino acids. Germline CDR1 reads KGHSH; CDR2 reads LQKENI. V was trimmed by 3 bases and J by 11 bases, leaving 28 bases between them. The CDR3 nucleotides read TGTGCCAGCTCACCGCGGCAGGGACAAGAGACGAATGTGAGGTACACCTTC. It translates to CASSPRQGQETNVRYTF.

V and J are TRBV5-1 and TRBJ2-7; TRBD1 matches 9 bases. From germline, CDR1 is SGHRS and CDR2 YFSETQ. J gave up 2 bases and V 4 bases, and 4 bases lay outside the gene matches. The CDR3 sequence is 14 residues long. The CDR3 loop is CASSHRDRAYEQYF. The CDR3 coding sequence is TGCGCCAGCAGCCACCGGGACAGGGCCTACGAGCAGTACTTC.

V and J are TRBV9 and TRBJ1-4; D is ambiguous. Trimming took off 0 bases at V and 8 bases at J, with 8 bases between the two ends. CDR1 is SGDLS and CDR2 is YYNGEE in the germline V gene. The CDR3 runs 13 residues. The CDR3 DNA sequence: TGTGCCAGCAGCGTAGGCTTAGAGGAAAAACTGTTTTTT. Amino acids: CASSVGLEEKLFF.

CDR3 region: CASGEGEIYEQYF. The CDR3 DNA reads as TGTGCCAGCGGTGAGGGAGAAATCTACGAGCAGTACTTC. The V gene is TRBV6-6, the J gene TRBJ2-7; D may be TRBD2 (5 bases). The V end lost 8 bases, the J end lost 3 bases, and 14 bases lay between the germline ends. CDR1 is MNHNY, CDR2 SVGAGI, per germline (reference sequence). CDR3 length equals 13 residues.

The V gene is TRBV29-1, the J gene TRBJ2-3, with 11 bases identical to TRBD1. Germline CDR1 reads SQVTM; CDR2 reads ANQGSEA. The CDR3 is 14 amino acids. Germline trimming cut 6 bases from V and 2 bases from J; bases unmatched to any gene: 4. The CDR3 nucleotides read TGCAGCGTGAGGGACAGGGGGTTCACAGATACGCAGTATTTT. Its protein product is CSVRDRGFTDTQYF.

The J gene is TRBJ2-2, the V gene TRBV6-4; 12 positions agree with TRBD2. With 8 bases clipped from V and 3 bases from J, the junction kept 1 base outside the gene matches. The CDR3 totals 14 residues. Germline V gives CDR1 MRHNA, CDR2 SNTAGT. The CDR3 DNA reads TGTGCCAGCTCTAGCGGGGGGGACACCGGGGAGCTGTTTTTT. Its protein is CASSSGGDTGELFF.